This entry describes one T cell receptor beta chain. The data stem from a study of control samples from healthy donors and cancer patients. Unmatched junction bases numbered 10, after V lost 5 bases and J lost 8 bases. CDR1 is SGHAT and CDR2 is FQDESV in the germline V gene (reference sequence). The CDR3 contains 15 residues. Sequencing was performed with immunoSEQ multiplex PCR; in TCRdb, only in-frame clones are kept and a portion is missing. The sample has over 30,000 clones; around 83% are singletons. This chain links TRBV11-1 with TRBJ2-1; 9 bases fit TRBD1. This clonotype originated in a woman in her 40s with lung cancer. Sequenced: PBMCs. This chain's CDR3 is CASSPKGDRVDEQFF. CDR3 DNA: TGTGCCAGCAGCCCGAAGGGGGACAGGGTCGATGAGCAGTTCTTC. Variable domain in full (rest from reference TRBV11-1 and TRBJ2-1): EAEVAQSPRYKITEKSQAVAFWCDPISGHATLYWYRQILGQGPELLVQFQDESVVDDSQLPKDRFSAERLKGVDSTLKIQPAELGDSAMYLCASSPKGDRVDEQFFGPGTRLTVL.